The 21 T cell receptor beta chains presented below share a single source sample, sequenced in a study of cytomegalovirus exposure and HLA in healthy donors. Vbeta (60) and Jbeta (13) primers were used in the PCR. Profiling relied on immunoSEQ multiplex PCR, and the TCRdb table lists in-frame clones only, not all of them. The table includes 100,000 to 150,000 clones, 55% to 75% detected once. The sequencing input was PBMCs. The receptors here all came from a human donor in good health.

The CDR3 DNA reads TGTGCCAGCAGCGAGGACAGCCCCTCTGGAAACACCATATATTTT. Its translation: CASSEDSPSGNTIYF. V usage is TRBV11-3 and J usage is TRBJ1-3, with a possible D match to TRBD1 (6 bases). V shed 5 bases and J shed 0 bases, with 11 bases lying between them. The germline V gene encodes CDR1 SGHNT and CDR2 YENEEA. This CDR3 comprises 15 residues.

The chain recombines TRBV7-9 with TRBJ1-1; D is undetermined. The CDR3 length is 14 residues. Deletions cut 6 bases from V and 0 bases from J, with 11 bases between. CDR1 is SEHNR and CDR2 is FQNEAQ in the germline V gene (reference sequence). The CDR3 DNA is TGTGCCAGCAGTGACAACAGACTGAACACTGAAGCTTTCTTT. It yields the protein CASSDNRLNTEAFF.

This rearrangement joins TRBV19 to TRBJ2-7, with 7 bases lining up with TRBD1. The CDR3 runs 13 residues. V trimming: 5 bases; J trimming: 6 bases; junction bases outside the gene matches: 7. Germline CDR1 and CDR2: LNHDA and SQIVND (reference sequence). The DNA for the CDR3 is TGTGCCAGTAGTTACAGGGGTTTAAGCGAGCAGTACTTC. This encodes CASSYRGLSEQYF.

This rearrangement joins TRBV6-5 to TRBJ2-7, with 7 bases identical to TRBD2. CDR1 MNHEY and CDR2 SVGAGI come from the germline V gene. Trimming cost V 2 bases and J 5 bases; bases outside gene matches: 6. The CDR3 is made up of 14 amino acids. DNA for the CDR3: TGTGCCAGCAGTTACGTGGGAGGGTTCGACGAGCAGTACTTC. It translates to CASSYVGGFDEQYF.

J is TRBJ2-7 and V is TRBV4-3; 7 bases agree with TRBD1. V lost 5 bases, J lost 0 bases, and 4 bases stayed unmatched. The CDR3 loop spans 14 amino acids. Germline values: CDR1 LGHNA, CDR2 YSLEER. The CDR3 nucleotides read TGCGCCAGCAGCACCGACAGGGCCTCCTACGAGCAGTACTTC. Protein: CASSTDRASYEQYF.

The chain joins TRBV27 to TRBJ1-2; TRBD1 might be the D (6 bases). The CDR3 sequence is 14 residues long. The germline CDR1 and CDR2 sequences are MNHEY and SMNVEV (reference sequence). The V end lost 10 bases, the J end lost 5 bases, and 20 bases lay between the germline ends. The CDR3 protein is CATAAQGIPYGYTF. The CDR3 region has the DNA TGTGCCACAGCCGCCCAGGGGATCCCTTATGGCTACACCTTC.

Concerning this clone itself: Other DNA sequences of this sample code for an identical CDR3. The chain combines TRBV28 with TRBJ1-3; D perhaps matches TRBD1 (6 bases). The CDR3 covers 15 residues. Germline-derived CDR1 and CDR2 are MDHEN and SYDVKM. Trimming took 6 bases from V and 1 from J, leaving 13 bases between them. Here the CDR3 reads CASRAQGFSGNTIYF. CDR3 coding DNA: TGTGCCAGCAGAGCACAGGGATTTTCTGGAAACACCATATATTTT.

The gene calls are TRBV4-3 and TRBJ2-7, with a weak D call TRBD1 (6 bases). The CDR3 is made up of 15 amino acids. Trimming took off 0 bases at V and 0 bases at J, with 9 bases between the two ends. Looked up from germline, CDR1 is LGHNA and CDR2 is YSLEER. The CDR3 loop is CASSQDSTGSYEQYF. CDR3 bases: TGCGCCAGCAGCCAAGATTCGACAGGCTCCTACGAGCAGTACTTC.

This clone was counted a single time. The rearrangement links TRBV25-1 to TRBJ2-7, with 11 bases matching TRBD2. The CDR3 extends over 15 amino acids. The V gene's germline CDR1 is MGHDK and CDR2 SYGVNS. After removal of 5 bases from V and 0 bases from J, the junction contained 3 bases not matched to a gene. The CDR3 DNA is TGTGCCAGCAGTCGGCTAGCGGGGGGCTCCTACGAGCAGTACTTC. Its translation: CASSRLAGGSYEQYF.

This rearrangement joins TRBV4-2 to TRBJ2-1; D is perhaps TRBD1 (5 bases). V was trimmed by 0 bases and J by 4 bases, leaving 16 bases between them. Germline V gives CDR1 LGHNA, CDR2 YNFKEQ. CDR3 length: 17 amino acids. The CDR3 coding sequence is TGTGCCAGCAGCCAAGAGGGTGACGGACATCCTTACAATGAGCAGTTCTTC. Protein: CASSQEGDGHPYNEQFF.

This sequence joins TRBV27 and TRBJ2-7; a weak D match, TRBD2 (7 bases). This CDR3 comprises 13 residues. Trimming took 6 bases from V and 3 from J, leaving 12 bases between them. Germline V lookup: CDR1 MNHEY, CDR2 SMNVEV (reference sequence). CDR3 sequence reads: CASSPRGGYEQYF. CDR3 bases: TGTGCCAGCAGCCCGAGGGGGGGCTACGAGCAGTACTTC.

DNA for the CDR3: TGCGCCAGCAGCTTGGCGGGACAAAGCAATCAGCCCCAGCATTTT. Protein: CASSLAGQSNQPQHF. The V gene is TRBV5-1, the J gene TRBJ1-5, with D possibly being TRBD1 (6 bases). Germline-derived CDR1 and CDR2 are SGHRS and YFSETQ. V was trimmed by 0 bases and J by 1 base, leaving 8 bases between them. The CDR3 totals 15 residues.

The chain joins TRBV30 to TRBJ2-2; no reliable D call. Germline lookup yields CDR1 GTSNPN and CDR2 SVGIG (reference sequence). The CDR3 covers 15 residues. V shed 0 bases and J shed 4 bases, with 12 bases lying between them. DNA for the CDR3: TGTGCCTGGAGTGTAACTATCTCGGTCACCGGGGAGCTGTTTTTT. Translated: CAWSVTISVTGELFF.

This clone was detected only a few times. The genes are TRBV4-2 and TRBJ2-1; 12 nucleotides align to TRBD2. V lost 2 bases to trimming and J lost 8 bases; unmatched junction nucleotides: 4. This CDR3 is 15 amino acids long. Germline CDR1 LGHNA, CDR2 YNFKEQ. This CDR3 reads CASSQLAGGPDEQFF. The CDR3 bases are TGTGCCAGCAGCCAACTAGCGGGAGGGCCCGATGAGCAGTTCTTC.

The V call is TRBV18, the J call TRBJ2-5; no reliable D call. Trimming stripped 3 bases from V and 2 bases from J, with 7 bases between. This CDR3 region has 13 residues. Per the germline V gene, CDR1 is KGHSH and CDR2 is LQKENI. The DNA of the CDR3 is TGTGCCAGCTCACCGGGCAGGCAAGAGACCCAGTACTTC. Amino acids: CASSPGRQETQYF.

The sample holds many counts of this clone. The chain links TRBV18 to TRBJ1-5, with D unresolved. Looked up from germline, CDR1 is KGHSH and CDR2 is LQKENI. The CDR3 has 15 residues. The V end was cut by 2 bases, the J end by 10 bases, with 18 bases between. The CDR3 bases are TGTGCCAGCTCACCATATGGCAGATTTATCCGTCCCCAGCATTTT. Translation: CASSPYGRFIRPQHF. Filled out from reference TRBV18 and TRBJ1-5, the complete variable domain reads NAGVMQNPRHLVRRRGQEARLRCSPMKGHSHVYWYRQLPEEGLKFMVYLQKENIIDESGMPKERFSAEFPKEGPSILRIQQVVRGDSAAYFCASSPYGRFIRPQHFGDGTRLSIL.

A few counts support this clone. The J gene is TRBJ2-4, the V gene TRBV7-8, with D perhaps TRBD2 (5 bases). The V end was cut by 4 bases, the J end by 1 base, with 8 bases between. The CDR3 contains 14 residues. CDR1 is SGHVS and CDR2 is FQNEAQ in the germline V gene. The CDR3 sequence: CASSSRGAKNIQYF. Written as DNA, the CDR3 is TGTGCCAGCAGCTCTAGAGGGGCCAAAAACATTCAGTACTTC.

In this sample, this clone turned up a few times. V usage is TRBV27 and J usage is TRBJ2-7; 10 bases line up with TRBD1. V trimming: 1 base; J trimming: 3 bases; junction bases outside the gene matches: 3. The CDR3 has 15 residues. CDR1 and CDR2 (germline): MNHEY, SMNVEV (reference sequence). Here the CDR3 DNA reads TGTGCCAGCAGTTTATTGGGGACAGGGGTCTACGAGCAGTACTTC. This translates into CASSLLGTGVYEQYF.

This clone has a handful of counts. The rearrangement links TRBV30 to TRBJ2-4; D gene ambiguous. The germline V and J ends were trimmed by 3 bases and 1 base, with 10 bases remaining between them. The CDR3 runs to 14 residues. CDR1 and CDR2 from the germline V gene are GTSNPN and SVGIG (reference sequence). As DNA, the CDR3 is TGTGCCTGGAGGTCGCCCGGGGCCAAAAACATTCAGTACTTC. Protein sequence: CAWRSPGAKNIQYF.

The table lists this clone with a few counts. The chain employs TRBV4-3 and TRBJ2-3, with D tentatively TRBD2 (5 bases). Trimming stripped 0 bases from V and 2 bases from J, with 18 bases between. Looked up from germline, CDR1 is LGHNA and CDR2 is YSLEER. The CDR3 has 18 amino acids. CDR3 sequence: CASSQDLGFGGPTDTQYF. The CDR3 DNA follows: TGCGCCAGCAGCCAAGATCTGGGGTTCGGAGGTCCCACAGATACGCAGTATTTT.

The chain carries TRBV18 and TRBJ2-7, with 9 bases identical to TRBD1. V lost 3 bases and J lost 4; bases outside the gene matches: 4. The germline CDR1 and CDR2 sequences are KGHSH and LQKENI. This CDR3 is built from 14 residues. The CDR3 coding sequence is TGTGCCAGCTCACCCCCGACAGGGGGATACGAGCAGTACTTC. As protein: CASSPPTGGYEQYF.